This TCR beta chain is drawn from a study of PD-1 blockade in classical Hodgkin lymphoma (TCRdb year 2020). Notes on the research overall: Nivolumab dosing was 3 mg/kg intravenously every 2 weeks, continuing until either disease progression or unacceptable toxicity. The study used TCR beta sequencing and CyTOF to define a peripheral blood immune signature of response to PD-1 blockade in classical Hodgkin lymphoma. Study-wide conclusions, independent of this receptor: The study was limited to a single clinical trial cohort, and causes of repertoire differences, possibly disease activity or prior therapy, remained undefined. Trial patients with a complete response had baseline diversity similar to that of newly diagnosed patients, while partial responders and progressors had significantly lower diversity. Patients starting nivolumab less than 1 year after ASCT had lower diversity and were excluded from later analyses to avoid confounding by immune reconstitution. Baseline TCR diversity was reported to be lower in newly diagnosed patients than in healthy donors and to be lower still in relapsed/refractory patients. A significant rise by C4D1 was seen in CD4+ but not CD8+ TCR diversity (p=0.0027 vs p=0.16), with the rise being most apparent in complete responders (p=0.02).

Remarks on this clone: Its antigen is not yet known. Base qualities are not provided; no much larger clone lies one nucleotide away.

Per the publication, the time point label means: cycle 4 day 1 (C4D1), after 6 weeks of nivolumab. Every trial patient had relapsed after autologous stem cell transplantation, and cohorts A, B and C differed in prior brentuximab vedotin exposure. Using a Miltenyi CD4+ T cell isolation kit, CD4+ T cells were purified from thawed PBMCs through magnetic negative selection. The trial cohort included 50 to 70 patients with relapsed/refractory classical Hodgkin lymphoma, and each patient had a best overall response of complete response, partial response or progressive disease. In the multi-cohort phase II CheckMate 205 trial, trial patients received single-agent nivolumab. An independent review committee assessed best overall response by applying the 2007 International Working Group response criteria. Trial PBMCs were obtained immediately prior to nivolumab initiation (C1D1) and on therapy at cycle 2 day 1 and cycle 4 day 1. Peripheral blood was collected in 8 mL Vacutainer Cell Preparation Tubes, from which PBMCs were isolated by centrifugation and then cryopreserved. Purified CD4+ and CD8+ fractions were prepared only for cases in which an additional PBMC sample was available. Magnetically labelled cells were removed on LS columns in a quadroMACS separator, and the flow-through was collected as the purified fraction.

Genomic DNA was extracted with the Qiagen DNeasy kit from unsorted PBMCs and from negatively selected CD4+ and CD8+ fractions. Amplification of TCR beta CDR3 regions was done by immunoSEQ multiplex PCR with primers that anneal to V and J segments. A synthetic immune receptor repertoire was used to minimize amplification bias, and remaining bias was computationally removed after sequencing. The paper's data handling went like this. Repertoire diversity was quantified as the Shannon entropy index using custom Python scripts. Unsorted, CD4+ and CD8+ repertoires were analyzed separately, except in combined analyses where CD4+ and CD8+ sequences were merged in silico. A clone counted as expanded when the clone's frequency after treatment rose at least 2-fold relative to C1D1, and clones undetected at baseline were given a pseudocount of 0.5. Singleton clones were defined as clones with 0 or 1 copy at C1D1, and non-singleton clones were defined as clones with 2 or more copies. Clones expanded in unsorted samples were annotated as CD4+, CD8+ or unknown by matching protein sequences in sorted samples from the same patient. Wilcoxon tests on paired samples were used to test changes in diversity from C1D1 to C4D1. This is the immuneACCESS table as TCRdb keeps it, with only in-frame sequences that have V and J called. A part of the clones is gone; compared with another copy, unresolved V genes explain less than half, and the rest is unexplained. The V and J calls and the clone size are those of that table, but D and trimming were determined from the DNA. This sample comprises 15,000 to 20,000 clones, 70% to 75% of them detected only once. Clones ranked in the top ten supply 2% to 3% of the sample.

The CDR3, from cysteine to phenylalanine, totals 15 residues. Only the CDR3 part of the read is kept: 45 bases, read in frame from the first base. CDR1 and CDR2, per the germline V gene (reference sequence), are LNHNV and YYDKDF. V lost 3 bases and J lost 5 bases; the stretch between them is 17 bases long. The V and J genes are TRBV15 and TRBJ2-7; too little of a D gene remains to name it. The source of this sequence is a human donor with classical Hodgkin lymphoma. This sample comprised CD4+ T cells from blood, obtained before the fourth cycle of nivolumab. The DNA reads TGTGCCACCAGCAGGGCCGTAGGGATGTACCACGAGCAGTACTTC. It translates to CATSRAVGMYHEQYF.